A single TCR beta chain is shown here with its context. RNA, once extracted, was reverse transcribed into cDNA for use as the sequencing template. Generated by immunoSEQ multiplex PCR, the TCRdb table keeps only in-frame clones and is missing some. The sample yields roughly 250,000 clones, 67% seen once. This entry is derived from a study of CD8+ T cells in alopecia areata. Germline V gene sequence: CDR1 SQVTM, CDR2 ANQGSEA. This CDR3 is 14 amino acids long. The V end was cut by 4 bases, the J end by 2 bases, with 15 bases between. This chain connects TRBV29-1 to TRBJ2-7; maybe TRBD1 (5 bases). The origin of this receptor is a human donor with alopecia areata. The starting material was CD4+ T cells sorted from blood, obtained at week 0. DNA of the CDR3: TGCAGCGTTGGTGTCAAGGGGCGAACCTACGAGCAGTACTTC. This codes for CSVGVKGRTYEQYF.